Below, 30 T cell receptor beta chains from the same sample are listed, as sequenced in a study of T cell repertoires in cytomegalovirus infection. TCRdb redid the calling of the reads with MiXCR, one entry per CDR3 protein. The sample carries 100,000 to 150,000 distinct CDR3 sequences, 20% to 30% recorded once. For these receptors, no antigen is known. The sample comprised PBMCs, sequenced either directly or after in vitro stimulation (not recorded which). All receptors derive from a human donor in good health (CMV status not recorded). Some clones in this sample may be carry-over from other donors' samples.

V usage is TRBV6-2 or TRBV6-3 and J usage is TRBJ2-4; tentatively, D is TRBD2 (5 bases). The CDR3 has 13 amino acids. Germline values: CDR1 MNHEY, CDR2 SVGEGT. Trimming pared 2 bases from V and 7 bases from J, leaving 9 bases between. Here the CDR3 reads CASSYNGENIQYF. DNA for the CDR3: TGTGCCAGCAGTTACAATGGGGAGAACATTCAGTACTTC.

This clonotype was recorded many times. V gene TRBV7-3 combines with J gene TRBJ2-3; D is unclear. V was clipped by 5 bases and J by 1 base, with 10 bases between them. In germline, CDR1 is SGHTA, CDR2 FQGTGA. This CDR3 contains 14 residues. Here the CDR3 DNA reads TGTGCCAGCAGCCCTCACTCTGGCACAGATACGCAGTATTTT. Protein: CASSPHSGTDTQYF.

This clonotype was seen a few times. The chain is built from TRBV11-2 and TRBJ1-2, with D unclear. This CDR3 contains 16 residues. V lost 5 bases and J lost 1, with 17 bases in between. Looked up from germline, CDR1 is SGHAT and CDR2 is FQNNGV. CDR3 protein: CASSPTRGGFNYGYTF. CDR3 bases: TGTGCCAGCAGCCCCACCCGCGGAGGATTTAACTATGGCTACACCTTC.

This sequence joins TRBV12-3 or TRBV12-4 and TRBJ2-1; TRBD2 matches at 14 bases. With V trimmed by 4 bases and J by 9 bases, 8 bases remained unmatched. This CDR3 is built from 16 residues. CDR3 region: CASSSAGTSGSTEQFF. The DNA for the CDR3 is TGTGCCAGCAGTTCAGCCGGGACTAGCGGGAGCACTGAGCAGTTCTTC.

The rearrangement links TRBV5-1 to TRBJ2-1; TRBD2 aligns across 7 bases. The CDR3 runs to 15 residues. Germline V gives CDR1 SGHRS, CDR2 YFSETQ. V lost 6 bases, J lost 3 bases, and 9 bases stayed unmatched. In DNA form, the CDR3 reads TGCGCCAGCACCCCCCTCGGCGGGGGCTACAATGAGCAGTTCTTC. Amino acid sequence: CASTPLGGGYNEQFF.

This clonotype was seen more than once but under ten times. The chain employs TRBV7-6 and TRBJ2-1; 10 bases are shared with TRBD2. Germline values: CDR1 SGHVS, CDR2 FNYEAQ. Unmatched junction bases numbered 11, after V lost 5 bases and J lost 7 bases. This CDR3 comprises 16 residues. CDR3 sequence (DNA): TGTGCCAGCAGCCTCCCGGGTGCTAGCGGGAGAAATGAGCAGTTCTTC. Residues: CASSLPGASGRNEQFF.

For this clonotype: At one of its ends the junction is not consistent with the germline gene, which may arise from a read error. CDR3: CASSLGPGGNYGYTF. In DNA form, the CDR3 reads TGTGCCAGCAGCTTGGGCCCGGGGGGGAACTATGGCTACACCTTC. This chain connects TRBV5-3 to TRBJ1-2; the D gene is possibly TRBD1 (5 bases). TRBV5-3 is an open reading frame whose function is uncertain. This CDR3 is 15 amino acids long.

About this clonotype: Germline is not matched at one junction end, which may reflect a read error. The chain uses TRBV7-2 and TRBJ1-1; possible D gene TRBD1, 5 bases. The CDR3 is 14 residues long. Per the germline V gene, CDR1 is SGHTA and CDR2 is FQGNSA. The CDR3 loop is CVSSLDSMNTEAFF. The CDR3 DNA reads as TGTGTCAGCAGCTTAGACAGTATGAACACTGAAGCTTTCTTT.

This clonotype was found a few times. The chain recombines TRBV6-6 with TRBJ2-5; 12 bases are a match to TRBD1. Germline CDR1 and CDR2: MNHNY and SVGAGI (reference sequence). The CDR3 has 16 amino acids. V lost 7 bases to trimming and J lost 5 bases; unmatched junction nucleotides: 11. The CDR3 region has the DNA TGTGCCAGCACCCTGGGGGGGACAGGGGGCCTGGAGACCCAGTACTTC. Protein sequence: CASTLGGTGGLETQYF.

The chain has TRBV29-1 and TRBJ2-6; the D gene is possibly TRBD1 (6 bases). Per the germline V gene, CDR1 is SQVTM and CDR2 is ANQGSEA. The CDR3 consists of 15 residues. V was trimmed by 5 bases and J by 0 bases, leaving 11 bases between them. CDR3 coding DNA: TGCAGCGTTAAGACAGGTTTCTCTGGGGCCAACGTCCTGACTTTC. Its translation: CSVKTGFSGANVLTF.

A few counts support this clonotype. The chain employs TRBV7-2 and TRBJ2-2; 14 bases are shared with TRBD2. V gave up 0 bases and J gave up 4 bases; unmatched junction bases: 1. CDR3 size: 17 residues. Germline V gene sequence: CDR1 SGHTA, CDR2 FQGNSA. The CDR3 DNA reads as TGTGCCAGCAGCTTAGCTGGACTAGCGGGAGGCACCGGGGAGCTGTTTTTT. It encodes CASSLAGLAGGTGELFF. The whole variable domain, filled in from reference TRBV7-2 and TRBJ2-2, reads GAGVSQSPSNKVTEKGKDVELRCDPISGHTALYWYRQSLGQGLEFLIYFQGNSAPDKSGLPSDRFSAERTGGSVSTLTIQRTQQEDSAVYLCASSLAGLAGGTGELFFGEGSRLTVL.

This clonotype was counted many times. CDR3 nucleotides: TGTGCCAGCAGCCCCCCACAAAGGGTGCGAACTAGAGGCTACACCTTC. Translated: CASSPPQRVRTRGYTF. The J gene is TRBJ1-2, the V gene TRBV7-9; no definite D call. The germline V gene has CDR1 SEHNR and CDR2 FQNEAQ (reference sequence). V was pared by 5 bases and J by 8 bases, with 24 bases between. The CDR3 covers 16 residues.

The V and J genes are TRBV4-3 and TRBJ2-3; 10 positions agree with TRBD2. Germline CDR1 LGHNA, CDR2 YSLEER. The CDR3 loop spans 17 amino acids. Unmatched junction bases numbered 7, after V lost 0 bases and J lost 4 bases. The CDR3 DNA follows: TGCGCCAGCAGCCAAGATCCAGCGGGAGGGGTCGCAGATACGCAGTATTTT. It translates to CASSQDPAGGVADTQYF.

The chain is built from TRBV14 and TRBJ1-1; D unresolved. Trimming shortened V by 0 bases and J by 0 bases, and 8 bases separated the two germline ends. The germline gives CDR1 SGHDN, CDR2 FVKESK. The CDR3 sequence is 15 residues long. The CDR3 spells CASSQERVMNTEAFF. The CDR3 DNA reads TGTGCCAGCAGCCAAGAGAGGGTTATGAACACTGAAGCTTTCTTT.

This clonotype was recorded many times. V and J are TRBV10-3 and TRBJ2-7, with D hard to call. Trimming stripped 4 bases from V and 9 bases from J, with 22 bases between. The CDR3 spans 15 residues. The germline V gene has CDR1 ENHRY and CDR2 SYGVKD. The CDR3 coding sequence is TGTGCCATCAGTGCGACCGGCCTATCCCCGGTCCGGCAGTACTTC. It codes for CAISATGLSPVRQYF.

In this sample, this clonotype turned up once. The chain joins TRBV6-2 or TRBV6-3 to TRBJ2-4; D unresolved. V was pared by 2 bases and J by 5 bases, with 16 bases between. In germline, CDR1 is MNHEY, CDR2 SVGEGT. This CDR3 spans 16 amino acids. For the CDR3, the DNA is TGTGCCAGCAGTTACGGGCCAGGAACCCTTCAAAACATTCAGTACTTC. Protein: CASSYGPGTLQNIQYF.

This clonotype has more than one count but fewer than ten. J is TRBJ2-5 and V is TRBV7-2; D might be TRBD1 (5 bases). V was clipped by 2 bases and J by 6 bases, with 10 bases between them. The CDR3 sequence is 13 residues long. Looked up from germline, CDR1 is SGHTA and CDR2 is FQGNSA. The CDR3 protein is CASSLSGYQTQYF. The CDR3 DNA sequence: TGTGCCAGCAGCTTATCAGGGTACCAGACCCAGTACTTC.

On this clonotype itself: The junction and the germline gene differ at one end; a read error may be behind it. V gene TRBV19 combines with J gene TRBJ2-2, with TRBD2 identical over 9 bases. This CDR3 comprises 16 residues. Germline-derived CDR1 and CDR2 are LNHDA and SQIVND (reference sequence). The CDR3 protein is CASTRLAGAGTGELVF. Written as DNA, the CDR3 is TGTGCCAGTACCAGATTAGCGGGAGCGGGCACCGGGGAGCTGGTTTTT.

This clonotype appeared many times. The chain employs TRBV7-2 and TRBJ2-5, with D perhaps matching TRBD2 (5 bases). The CDR3 length is 14 residues. Germline lookup yields CDR1 SGHTA and CDR2 FQGNSA. V lost 3 bases to trimming and J lost 5 bases, with 13 bases between them. CDR3 sequence (DNA): TGTGCCAGCAGCTTTTCCTCCCGAGGGGAGACCCAGTACTTC. This gives the protein CASSFSSRGETQYF. Combining the CDR3 with reference TRBV7-2 and TRBJ2-5 gives the whole variable domain GAGVSQSPSNKVTEKGKDVELRCDPISGHTALYWYRQSLGQGLEFLIYFQGNSAPDKSGLPSDRFSAERTGGSVSTLTIQRTQQEDSAVYLCASSFSSRGETQYFGPGTRLLVL.

The V call is TRBV18, the J call TRBJ2-1; the match to TRBD1 covers 7 bases. With V trimmed by 5 bases and J by 3 bases, 7 bases remained unmatched. From germline, CDR1 is KGHSH and CDR2 LQKENI. The CDR3 totals 15 residues. The CDR3 loop is CASSGTGERYNEQFF. DNA of the CDR3: TGTGCCAGCTCAGGAACAGGGGAGCGCTACAATGAGCAGTTCTTC.

The V call is TRBV5-4, the J call TRBJ2-1; 13 bases fit TRBD2. J lost 3 bases, V lost 10 bases, and 4 bases had no gene match. This CDR3 has 14 amino acids. Germline loops: CDR1 SGHNT, CDR2 YYREEE (reference sequence). In DNA form, the CDR3 reads TGTGCCTGCGGACTAGCGGGAGTCTACAATGAGCAGTTCTTC. As protein: CACGLAGVYNEQFF. Filled out from reference TRBV5-4 and TRBJ2-1, the complete variable domain reads ETGVTQSPTHLIKTRGQQVTLRCSSQSGHNTVSWYQQALGQGPQFIFQYYREEENGRGNFPPRFSGLQFPNYSSELNVNALELDDSALYLCACGLAGVYNEQFFGPGTRLTVL.

The sample holds a few counts of this clonotype. Sequence at one end of the junction differs from germline and may be a read error. This chain joins TRBV4-3 and TRBJ2-2; D ambiguous. This CDR3 is 14 amino acids long. Per germline, CDR1 LGHNA and CDR2 YSLEER. The CDR3 loop reads CASSTGGNTGELFF. Written as DNA, the CDR3 is TGTGCCAGTAGTACCGGCGGGAACACCGGGGAGCTGTTTTTT.

This clonotype was picked up many times. The rearrangement uses TRBV7-8 and TRBJ1-1, with TRBD1 identical over 7 bases. The CDR3 runs 13 residues. V gave up 3 bases and J gave up 4 bases; unmatched junction bases: 2. From germline, CDR1 is SGHVS and CDR2 FQNEAQ. This CDR3 is CASSFQGGTEAFF. CDR3 nucleotides: TGTGCCAGCAGCTTTCAGGGGGGCACTGAAGCTTTCTTT. The entire variable domain, with the rest obtained from reference TRBV7-8 and TRBJ1-1, is as follows: GAGVSQSPRYKVAKRGQDVALRCDPISGHVSLFWYQQALGQGPEFLTYFQNEAQLDKSGLPSDRFFAERPEGSVSTLKIQRTQQEDSAVYLCASSFQGGTEAFFGQGTRLTVV.

This clonotype came up a few times. This chain connects TRBV6-6 to TRBJ1-6; unclear D gene. Per germline, CDR1 MNHNY and CDR2 SVGAGI (reference sequence). This CDR3 spans 13 amino acids. V lost 2 bases to trimming and J lost 6 bases, with 5 bases between them. Written as DNA, the CDR3 is TGTGCCAGCAGTTACGTGGGTAATTCACCCCTCCACTTT. Amino acids: CASSYVGNSPLHF.

This clonotype came up many times. V is TRBV7-2 and J is TRBJ2-5, with 9 bases fitting TRBD1. The CDR3 contains 15 residues. CDR1 and CDR2 from the germline V gene are SGHTA and FQGNSA. The ends lost 1 base at V and 0 bases at J; junction bases unmatched: 0. Here the CDR3 DNA reads TGTGCCAGCAGCTTAGGGGACAGGGACCAAGAGACCCAGTACTTC. Encoded protein: CASSLGDRDQETQYF.

CDR3 loop: CASSFRDRNYGYTF. The CDR3 region has the DNA TGTGCCAGCAGTTTCCGGGACAGAAACTATGGCTACACCTTC. The gene calls are TRBV5-6 and TRBJ1-2; 7 bases are a match to TRBD1. The CDR3 loop spans 14 amino acids. The junction had 6 bases not matched to a gene; V was cut back by 5 bases and J by 2 bases. CDR1 is SGHDT, CDR2 YYEEEE, per germline.

The gene calls are TRBV24-1 and TRBJ2-1; the match to TRBD1 covers 9 bases. Germline CDR1 is KGHDR and CDR2 is SFDVKD. J was trimmed by 4 bases and V by 10 bases; bases with no gene match: 10. The CDR3 runs to 15 residues. CDR3 loop: CATSPTGGQYNEQFF. CDR3 in DNA: TGTGCCACTTCCCCCACAGGGGGCCAATACAATGAGCAGTTCTTC.

At least ten counts were recorded for this clonotype. The V call is TRBV7-2, the J call TRBJ2-7; TRBD1 aligns across 7 bases. Losses at the gene ends were 5 bases for V and 2 bases for J; bases not matched to a gene: 6. Germline values: CDR1 SGHTA, CDR2 FQGNSA. CDR3 length: 14 residues. The CDR3 loop is CASSLQQGTYEQYF. As DNA, the CDR3 is TGTGCCAGCAGCCTTCAACAGGGGACCTACGAGCAGTACTTC.

This sequence joins TRBV7-3 and TRBJ1-6, with TRBD1 as a possible D gene (6 bases). With 1 base removed from V and 7 bases from J, the gap between germline ends came to 11 bases. The germline gives CDR1 SGHTA, CDR2 FQGTGA. CDR3 length: 15 residues. The CDR3 here is CASSLRAGDNSPLHF. CDR3 bases: TGTGCCAGCAGCTTAAGGGCAGGGGACAATTCACCCCTCCACTTT. Full variable domain (outside the CDR3, taken from reference TRBV7-3 and TRBJ1-6): GAGVSQTPSNKVTEKGKYVELRCDPISGHTALYWYRQSLGQGPEFLIYFQGTGAADDSGLPNDRFFAVRPEGSVSTLKIQRTERGDSAVYLCASSLRAGDNSPLHFGNGTRLTVT.

This clonotype has at least ten counts. This chain connects TRBV7-2 to TRBJ1-1, with a tentative D call TRBD1 (6 bases). The CDR3 extends over 15 amino acids. V was cut by 7 bases and J by 4 bases, with 19 bases left in between. Germline-derived CDR1 and CDR2 are SGHTA and FQGNSA. CDR3 nucleotide sequence: TGTGCCAGCACCCCAGAGGGGGGCTTTGGCACTGAAGCTTTCTTT. Amino acids: CASTPEGGFGTEAFF. The full variable domain, with the rest looked up from reference TRBV7-2 and TRBJ1-1, is GAGVSQSPSNKVTEKGKDVELRCDPISGHTALYWYRQSLGQGLEFLIYFQGNSAPDKSGLPSDRFSAERTGGSVSTLTIQRTQQEDSAVYLCASTPEGGFGTEAFFGQGTRLTVV.